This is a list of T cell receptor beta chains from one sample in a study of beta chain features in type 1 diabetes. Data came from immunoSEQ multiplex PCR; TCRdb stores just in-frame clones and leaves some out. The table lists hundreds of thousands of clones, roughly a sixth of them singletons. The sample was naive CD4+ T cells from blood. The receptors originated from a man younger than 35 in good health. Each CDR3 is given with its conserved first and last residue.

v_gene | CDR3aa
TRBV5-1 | CASSLEGVGTYEQYF
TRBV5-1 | CASRDGTSGTDTQYF
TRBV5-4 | CASSLAGASYEQYF
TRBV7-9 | CASSLPTGGANVLTF
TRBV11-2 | CASSRRPDGGETQYF
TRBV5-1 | CASYGGYTNYGYTF
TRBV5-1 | CASSLDSRNEKLFF
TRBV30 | CAWSVRAVTVGEQYF
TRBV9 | CASSVSSGQGEQYF
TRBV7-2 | CASSYANRGGTEAFF